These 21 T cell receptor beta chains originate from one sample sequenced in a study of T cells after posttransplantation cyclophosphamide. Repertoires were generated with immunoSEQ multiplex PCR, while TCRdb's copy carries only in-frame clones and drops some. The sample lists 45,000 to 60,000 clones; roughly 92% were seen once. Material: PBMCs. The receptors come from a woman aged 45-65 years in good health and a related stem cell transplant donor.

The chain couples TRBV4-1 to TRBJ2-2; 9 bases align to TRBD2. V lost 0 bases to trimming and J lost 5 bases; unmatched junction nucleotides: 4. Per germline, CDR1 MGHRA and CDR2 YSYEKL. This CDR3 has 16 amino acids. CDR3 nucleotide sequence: TGCGCCAGCAGCCAAGAGCTAGCGGGGCATACCGGGGAGCTGTTTTTT. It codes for CASSQELAGHTGELFF.

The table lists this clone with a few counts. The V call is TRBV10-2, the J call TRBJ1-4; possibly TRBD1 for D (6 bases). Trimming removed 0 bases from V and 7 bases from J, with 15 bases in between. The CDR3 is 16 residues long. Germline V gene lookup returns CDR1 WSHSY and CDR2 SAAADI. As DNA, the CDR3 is TGCGCCAGCAGTGAGTCGATTGAGGGGGAAAGTGAAAAACTGTTTTTT. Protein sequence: CASSESIEGESEKLFF.

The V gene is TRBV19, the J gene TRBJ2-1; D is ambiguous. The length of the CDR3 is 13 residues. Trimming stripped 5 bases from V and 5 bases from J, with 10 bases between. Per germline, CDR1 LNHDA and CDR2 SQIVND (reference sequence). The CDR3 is CASSFPLNNEQFF. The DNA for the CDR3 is TGTGCCAGTAGTTTCCCACTTAACAATGAGCAGTTCTTC.

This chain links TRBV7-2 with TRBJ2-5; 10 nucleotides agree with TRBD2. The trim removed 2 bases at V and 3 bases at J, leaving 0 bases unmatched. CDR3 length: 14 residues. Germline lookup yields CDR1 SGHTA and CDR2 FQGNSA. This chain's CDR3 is CASSLTSGEETQYF. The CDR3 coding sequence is TGTGCCAGCAGCTTAACTAGCGGGGAAGAGACCCAGTACTTC.

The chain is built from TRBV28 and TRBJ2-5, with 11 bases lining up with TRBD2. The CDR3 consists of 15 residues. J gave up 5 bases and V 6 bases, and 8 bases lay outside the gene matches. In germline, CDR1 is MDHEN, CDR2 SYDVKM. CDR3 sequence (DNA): TGTGCCAGCAGCCCCTCTAGCGGGGGGACCGAGACCCAGTACTTC. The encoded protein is CASSPSSGGTETQYF.

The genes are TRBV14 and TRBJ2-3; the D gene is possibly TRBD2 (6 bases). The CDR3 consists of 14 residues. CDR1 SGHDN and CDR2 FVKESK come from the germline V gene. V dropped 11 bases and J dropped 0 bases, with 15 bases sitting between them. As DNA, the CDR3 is TGTGCCTCCAGCGGGCAGACAAGCACAGATACGCAGTATTTT. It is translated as CASSGQTSTDTQYF.

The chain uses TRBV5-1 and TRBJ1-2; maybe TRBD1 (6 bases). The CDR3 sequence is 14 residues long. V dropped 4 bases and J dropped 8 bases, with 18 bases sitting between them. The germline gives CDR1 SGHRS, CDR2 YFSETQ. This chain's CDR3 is CASSELQGEYGYTF. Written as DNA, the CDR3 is TGCGCCAGCAGCGAATTACAGGGCGAGTACGGCTACACCTTC.

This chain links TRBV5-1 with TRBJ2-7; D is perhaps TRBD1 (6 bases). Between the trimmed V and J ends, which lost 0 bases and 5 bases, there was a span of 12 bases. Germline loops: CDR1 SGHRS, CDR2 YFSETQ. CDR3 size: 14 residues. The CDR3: CASSLAQGLNEQYF. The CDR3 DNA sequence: TGCGCCAGCAGCTTGGCCCAGGGGTTGAACGAGCAGTACTTC.

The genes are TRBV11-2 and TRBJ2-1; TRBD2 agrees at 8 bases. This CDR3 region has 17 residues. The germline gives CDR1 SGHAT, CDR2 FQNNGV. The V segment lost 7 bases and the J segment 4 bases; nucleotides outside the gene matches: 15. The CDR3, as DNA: TGTGCCAGCATAGTGCAGGGTGTCGGGGGGGGTTACAATGAGCAGTTCTTC. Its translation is CASIVQGVGGGYNEQFF.

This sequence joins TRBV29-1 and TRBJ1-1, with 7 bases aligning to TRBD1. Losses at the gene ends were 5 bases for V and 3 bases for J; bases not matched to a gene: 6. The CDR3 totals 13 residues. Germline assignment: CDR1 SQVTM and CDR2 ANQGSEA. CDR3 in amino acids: CSVSTGPDTEAFF. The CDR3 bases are TGCAGCGTTTCGACAGGGCCTGACACTGAAGCTTTCTTT.

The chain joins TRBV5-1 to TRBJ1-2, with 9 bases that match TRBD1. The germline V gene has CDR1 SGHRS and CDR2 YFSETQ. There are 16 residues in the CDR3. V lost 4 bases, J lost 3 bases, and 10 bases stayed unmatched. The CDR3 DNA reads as TGCGCCAGCAGCACAGGCCCGGGACAGGGAGACTATGGCTACACCTTC. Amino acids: CASSTGPGQGDYGYTF.

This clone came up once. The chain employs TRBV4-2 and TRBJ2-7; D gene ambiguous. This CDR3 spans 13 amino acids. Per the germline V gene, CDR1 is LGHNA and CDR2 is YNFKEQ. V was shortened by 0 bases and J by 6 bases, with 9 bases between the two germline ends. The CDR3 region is CASSQDGVGEQYF. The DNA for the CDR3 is TGTGCCAGCAGCCAAGACGGAGTAGGCGAGCAGTACTTC.

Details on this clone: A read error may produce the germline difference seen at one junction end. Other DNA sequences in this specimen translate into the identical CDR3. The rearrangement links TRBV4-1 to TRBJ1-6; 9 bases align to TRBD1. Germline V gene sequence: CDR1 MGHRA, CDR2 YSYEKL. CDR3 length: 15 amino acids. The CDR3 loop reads CASSTGGINNSPLHF. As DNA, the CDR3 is TGCGCCAGCAGCACAGGGGGCATCAATAATTCCCCCCTCCACTTT.

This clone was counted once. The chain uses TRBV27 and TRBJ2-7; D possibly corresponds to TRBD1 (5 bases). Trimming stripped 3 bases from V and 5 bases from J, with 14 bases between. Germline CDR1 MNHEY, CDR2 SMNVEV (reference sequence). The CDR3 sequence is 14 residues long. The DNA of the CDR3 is TGTGCCAGCAGTTTCAGGGCCCGTCACGACGAGCAGTACTTC. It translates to CASSFRARHDEQYF.

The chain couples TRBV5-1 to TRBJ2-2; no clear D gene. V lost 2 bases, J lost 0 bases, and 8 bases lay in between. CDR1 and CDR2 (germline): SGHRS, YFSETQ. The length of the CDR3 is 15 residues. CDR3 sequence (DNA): TGCGCCAGCAGCTTAGGCAGCGCGAACACCGGGGAGCTGTTTTTT. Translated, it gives CASSLGSANTGELFF.

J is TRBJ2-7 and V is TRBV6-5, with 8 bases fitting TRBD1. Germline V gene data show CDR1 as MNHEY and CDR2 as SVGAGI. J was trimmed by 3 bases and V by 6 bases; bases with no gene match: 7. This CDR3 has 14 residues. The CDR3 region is CASRLDRVRYEQYF. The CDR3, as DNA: TGTGCCAGCAGGCTGGACAGGGTGCGCTACGAGCAGTACTTC.

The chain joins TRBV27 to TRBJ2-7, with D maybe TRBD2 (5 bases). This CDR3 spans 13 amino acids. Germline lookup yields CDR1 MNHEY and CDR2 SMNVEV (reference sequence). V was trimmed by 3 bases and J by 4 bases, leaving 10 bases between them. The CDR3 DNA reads TGTGCCAGCAGTTTGACTAAAATTTACGAGCAGTACTTC. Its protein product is CASSLTKIYEQYF.

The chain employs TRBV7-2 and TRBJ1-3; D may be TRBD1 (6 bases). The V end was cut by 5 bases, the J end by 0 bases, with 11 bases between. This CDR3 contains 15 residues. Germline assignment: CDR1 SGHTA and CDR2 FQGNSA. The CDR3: CASSPRTVSGNTIYF. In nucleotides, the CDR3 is TGTGCCAGCAGCCCCCGGACAGTCTCTGGAAACACCATATATTTT.

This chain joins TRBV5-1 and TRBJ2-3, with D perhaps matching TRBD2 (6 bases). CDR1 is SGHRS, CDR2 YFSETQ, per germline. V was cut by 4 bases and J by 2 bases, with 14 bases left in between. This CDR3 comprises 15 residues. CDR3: CASSAVADPTDTQYF. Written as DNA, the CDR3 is TGCGCCAGCAGCGCCGTAGCGGATCCCACAGATACGCAGTATTTT.

The CDR3 reads CASSLDWADEQYF. The DNA for the CDR3 is TGTGCCAGCAGCTTAGATTGGGCCGACGAGCAGTACTTC. This chain connects TRBV11-3 to TRBJ2-7; D is uncertain. Germline V CDR1 and CDR2: SGHNT, YENEEA. V shed 0 bases and J shed 5 bases, with 8 bases lying between them. The CDR3 consists of 13 residues.

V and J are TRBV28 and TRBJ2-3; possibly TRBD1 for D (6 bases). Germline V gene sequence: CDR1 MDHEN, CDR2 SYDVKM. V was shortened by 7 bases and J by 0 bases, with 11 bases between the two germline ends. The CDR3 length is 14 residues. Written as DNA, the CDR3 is TGTGCCAGCAAAACAGGGCAGAGCACAGATACGCAGTATTTT. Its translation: CASKTGQSTDTQYF.